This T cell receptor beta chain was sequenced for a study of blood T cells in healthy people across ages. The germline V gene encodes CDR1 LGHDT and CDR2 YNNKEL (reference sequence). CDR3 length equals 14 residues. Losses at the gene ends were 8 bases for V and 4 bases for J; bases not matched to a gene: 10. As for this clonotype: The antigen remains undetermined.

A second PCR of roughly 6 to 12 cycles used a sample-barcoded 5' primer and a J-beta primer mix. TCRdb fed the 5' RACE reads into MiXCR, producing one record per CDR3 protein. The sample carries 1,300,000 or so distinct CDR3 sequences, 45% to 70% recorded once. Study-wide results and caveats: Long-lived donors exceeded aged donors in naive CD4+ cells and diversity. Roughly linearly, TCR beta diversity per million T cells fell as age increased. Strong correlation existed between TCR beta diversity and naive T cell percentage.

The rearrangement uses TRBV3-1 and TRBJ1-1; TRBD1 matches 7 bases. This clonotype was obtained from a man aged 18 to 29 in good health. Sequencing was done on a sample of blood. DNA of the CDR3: TGTGCCAGCGGTCACACGACAGGGTTCACTGAAGCTTTCTTT. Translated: CASGHTTGFTEAFF.